A single sample is the source of the 14 T cell receptor beta chains below, sequenced in a study of cytomegalovirus exposure and HLA in healthy donors. The PCR contained 60 Vbeta and 13 Jbeta primers. Assay used: immunoSEQ multiplex PCR; TCRdb lists only in-frame clones, some missing. The sample contains roughly 100,000 clones, more than 65% of which appear only once. The specimen sequenced was PBMCs. The receptors shown here come from a man aged 40-50 years in good health and CMV-seropositive.

This chain connects TRBV10-3 to TRBJ2-7, with 9 bases that match TRBD1. V gave up 4 bases and J gave up 1 base; unmatched junction bases: 2. CDR3 length: 14 residues. Per the germline V gene, CDR1 is ENHRY and CDR2 is SYGVKD. DNA of the CDR3: TGTGCCATCAGTGCCGGGACAGGGTCCTACGAGCAGTACTTC. Translated, it gives CAISAGTGSYEQYF.

V and J are TRBV6-1 and TRBJ1-5, with a possible D match to TRBD1 (6 bases). Germline CDR1 is MNHNS and CDR2 is SASEGT. The CDR3 is made up of 14 amino acids. The V end lost 7 bases, the J end lost 1 base, and 11 bases lay between the germline ends. The DNA for the CDR3 is TGTGCCAGCATTGCACAGGGAAGCAATCAGCCCCAGCATTTT. This translates into CASIAQGSNQPQHF.

As to this clone: One junction end disagrees with the germline gene, perhaps due to a read error. The rearrangement joins TRBV28 to TRBJ2-4; D is perhaps TRBD1 (5 bases). The germline V gene has CDR1 MDHEN and CDR2 SYDVKM. CDR3 length: 14 residues. CDR3 residues: CASSPDSLKNSQYF. CDR3 sequence (DNA): TGTGCCAGCAGTCCTGACAGTCTCAAAAACAGTCAGTACTTC.

The chain carries TRBV29-1 and TRBJ2-1, with TRBD2 matching 8 bases. This CDR3 has 12 amino acids. Germline V gene lookup returns CDR1 SQVTM and CDR2 ANQGSEA. After removal of 6 bases from V and 8 bases from J, the junction contained 6 bases not matched to a gene. CDR3 in DNA: TGCAGCGTGGGACTAGTAGACTATGAGCAGTTCTTC. This encodes CSVGLVDYEQFF.

This clone was observed a few times. In nucleotides, the CDR3 is TGTGCCAGCAGTCCGGGGCAGGGGGAAAACATTCAGTACTTC. Translating it yields CASSPGQGENIQYF. The J gene is TRBJ2-4, the V gene TRBV6-5, with 7 bases lining up with TRBD1. CDR3 length: 14 residues. The V and J ends lost 5 bases and 5 bases, in that order; junction bases with no gene match: 6. In germline, CDR1 is MNHEY, CDR2 SVGAGI.

The chain uses TRBV10-3 and TRBJ1-1, with TRBD1 matching 9 bases. The trim removed 6 bases at V and 4 bases at J, leaving 3 bases unmatched. Germline CDR1 reads ENHRY; CDR2 reads SYGVKD. The CDR3 totals 13 residues. The CDR3 nucleotides read TGTGCCATCAGCCCGACAGGGGGCACTGAAGCTTTCTTT. It yields the protein CAISPTGGTEAFF.

The J gene is TRBJ1-1, the V gene TRBV2; a weak D match, TRBD1 (5 bases). The CDR3 consists of 14 residues. Germline V gene sequence: CDR1 SNHLY, CDR2 FYNNEI. V lost 7 bases and J lost 4, with 16 bases in between. The CDR3 region is CASTTNGGTTEAFF. CDR3 in DNA: TGTGCCAGCACCACTAACGGGGGGACCACTGAAGCTTTCTTT.

The rearrangement links TRBV6-6 to TRBJ1-5; 8 positions match TRBD1. The CDR3 consists of 16 residues. Germline CDR1 reads MNHNY; CDR2 reads SVGAGI (reference sequence). After removal of 1 base from V and 5 bases from J, the junction contained 7 bases not matched to a gene. The CDR3 DNA reads as TGTGCCAGCAGTTACTACGGGACAGGCGCCGATCAGCCCCAGCATTTT. Encoded protein: CASSYYGTGADQPQHF.

The chain couples TRBV7-3 to TRBJ2-3, with a weak D call TRBD2 (6 bases). This CDR3 contains 16 residues. The germline V and J ends were trimmed by 4 bases and 0 bases, with 14 bases remaining between them. Germline values: CDR1 SGHTA, CDR2 FQGTGA. The CDR3 loop is CASSYFSGTSTDTQYF. CDR3 nucleotide sequence: TGTGCCAGCAGCTACTTCTCAGGGACTAGCACAGATACGCAGTATTTT. The full variable domain, its missing parts supplied by reference TRBV7-3 and TRBJ2-3, is GAGVSQTPSNKVTEKGKYVELRCDPISGHTALYWYRQSLGQGPEFLIYFQGTGAADDSGLPNDRFFAVRPEGSVSTLKIQRTERGDSAVYLCASSYFSGTSTDTQYFGPGTRLTVL.

The chain has TRBV10-1 and TRBJ1-1; D is unresolved. The ends were cut back, 7 bases at V and 0 bases at J, with 24 bases in the middle. This CDR3 region has 18 residues. From germline, CDR1 is WNHNN and CDR2 SYGVQD (reference sequence). CDR3 sequence reads: CASIEALLKSYMNTEAFF. In nucleotides, the CDR3 is TGCGCCAGCATCGAGGCCCTCTTAAAATCTTACATGAACACTGAAGCTTTCTTT.

The chain links TRBV6-1 to TRBJ1-1, with D possibly matching TRBD1 (5 bases). Germline values: CDR1 MNHNS, CDR2 SASEGT. V lost 2 bases and J lost 4, with 11 bases in between. The CDR3 consists of 14 residues. The CDR3, as DNA: TGTGCCAGCAGTGAAATAAGGGGATCCACTGAAGCTTTCTTT. Its translation: CASSEIRGSTEAFF.

This rearrangement joins TRBV4-2 to TRBJ1-2; 7 bases line up with TRBD1. This CDR3 contains 14 residues. Germline V gives CDR1 LGHNA, CDR2 YNFKEQ. With V trimmed by 6 bases and J by 7 bases, 11 bases remained unmatched. The CDR3 reads CASSTGQLVLGYTF. The DNA of the CDR3 is TGTGCCAGCAGTACGGGACAGCTAGTACTTGGCTACACCTTC.

V gene TRBV7-2 combines with J gene TRBJ1-2; tentatively, D is TRBD1 (6 bases). With 5 bases removed from V and 6 bases from J, the gap between germline ends came to 19 bases. Germline values: CDR1 SGHTA, CDR2 FQGNSA. The CDR3 extends over 15 amino acids. CDR3 protein: CASSSRQVYKDGYTF. CDR3 DNA: TGTGCCAGCAGCAGTAGACAGGTATACAAGGATGGCTACACCTTC.

The chain has TRBV28 and TRBJ2-2; possible D gene TRBD1, 5 bases. CDR3 length: 16 amino acids. The germline gives CDR1 MDHEN, CDR2 SYDVKM. V lost 9 bases and J lost 0, with 17 bases in between. The CDR3 region is CASIPTVPANTGELFF. The CDR3 DNA sequence: TGTGCCAGTATCCCGACAGTCCCCGCGAACACCGGGGAGCTGTTTTTT.